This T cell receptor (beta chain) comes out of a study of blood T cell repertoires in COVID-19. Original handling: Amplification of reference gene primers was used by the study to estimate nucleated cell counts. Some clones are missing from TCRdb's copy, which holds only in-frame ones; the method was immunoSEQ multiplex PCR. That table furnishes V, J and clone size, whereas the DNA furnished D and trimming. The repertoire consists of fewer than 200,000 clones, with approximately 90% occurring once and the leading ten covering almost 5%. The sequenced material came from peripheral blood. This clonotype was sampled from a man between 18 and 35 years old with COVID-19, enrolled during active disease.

CDR3 region: CASSFRAGRLDEQYF. CDR3 sequence (DNA): TGTGCCAGCAGCTTCCGAGCGGGAAGGCTAGACGAGCAGTACTTC. The rearrangement uses TRBV7-2 and TRBJ2-7; 7 bases match TRBD2. V lost 3 bases and J lost 5; bases outside the gene matches: 10. This CDR3 contains 15 residues. The germline gives CDR1 SGHTA, CDR2 FQGNSA.